The 7 T cell receptor beta chains below were found in one sample sequenced in a study of Ad26.COV2.S vaccination and SARS-CoV-2 variants (dated by TCRdb to about 2021). Per the publication, the treatment or condition label means: some 19 received Ad26.COV2.S at low or high dose, single or two shots; roughly five received placebo; per-sample allocation not given. For vaccine and placebo recipients, repertoires were sequenced using samples collected on day 63 after the first injection. Libraries were built with the immunoSEQ multiplex PCR assay. Sourced from immuneACCESS, this table was stored by TCRdb with only in-frame sequences that have V and J called. A share of the clones is absent; for the studies checked, an unresolved V gene accounts for under half, and the remainder has no known explanation. The sample contains about half a million clones, 89% of them found a single time. The ten largest clones take up 1.7% of the sample.

Specimen: peripheral blood, collected in a trial of Ad26.COV2.S vaccine versus placebo. Every receptor here comes from a person aged 18-65 years who received the Ad26.COV2.S COVID-19 vaccine or a placebo.

The chain employs TRBV6-5 and TRBJ2-7; D is unresolved. This CDR3 comprises 13 residues. V dropped 6 bases and J dropped 6 bases, with 15 bases sitting between them. Looked up from germline, CDR1 is MNHEY and CDR2 is SVGAGI. The CDR3 spells CASSTGLWGEQYF. Written as DNA, the CDR3 is TGTGCCAGCAGCACGGGTTTGTGGGGCGAGCAGTACTTC.

The sample holds a few counts of this clone. The V call is TRBV13, the J call TRBJ2-2; D is unclear. In germline, CDR1 is PRHDT, CDR2 FYEKMQ (reference sequence). The CDR3 loop spans 14 amino acids. Between the trimmed V and J ends, which lost 0 bases and 7 bases, there was a span of 9 bases. The CDR3 loop is CASSLGRPGGELFF. Written as DNA, the CDR3 is TGTGCCAGCAGCTTAGGCCGGCCGGGCGGGGAGCTGTTTTTT.

The chain has TRBV3-1 (or the pseudogene TRBV3-2) and TRBJ2-7, with 11 bases identical to TRBD1. This CDR3 contains 18 residues. The V and J ends lost 4 bases and 3 bases, in that order; junction bases with no gene match: 14. The V gene's germline CDR1 is LGHDT and CDR2 YNNKEL (reference sequence). The CDR3 nucleotides are TGTGCCAGCAGCCTCGGTAATGGACCGGACAGGGGGCACTACGAGCAGTACTTC. This gives the protein CASSLGNGPDRGHYEQYF.

This clone has only one observation. This CDR3 reads CASSLEGQGAGEQYF. CDR3 DNA sequence: TGCGCCAGCAGCTTGGAAGGACAGGGGGCGGGTGAGCAGTACTTC. The V gene is TRBV5-1, the J gene TRBJ2-7, with 11 positions matching TRBD1. The CDR3 sequence is 15 residues long. Germline loops: CDR1 SGHRS, CDR2 YFSETQ. The V segment lost 0 bases and the J segment 7 bases; nucleotides outside the gene matches: 6. Combining the CDR3 with reference TRBV5-1 and TRBJ2-7 gives the whole variable domain KAGVTQTPRYLIKTRGQQVTLSCSPISGHRSVSWYQQTPGQGLQFLFEYFSETQRNKGNFPGRFSGRQFSNSRSEMNVSTLELGDSALYLCASSLEGQGAGEQYFGPGTRLTVT.

The chain's CDR3 is CASSPRTGEQFF. The CDR3 nucleotides are TGTGCCAGCAGCCCTAGGACTGGGGAGCAGTTCTTC. The chain links TRBV7-3 to TRBJ2-1; D may be TRBD2 (5 bases). Germline V lookup: CDR1 SGHTA, CDR2 FQGTGA. With 5 bases removed from V and 10 bases from J, the gap between germline ends came to 12 bases. CDR3 length equals 12 residues.

This clone has a single count. The chain joins TRBV9 to TRBJ2-1, with D possibly matching TRBD2 (5 bases). This CDR3 is 14 amino acids long. The V gene's germline CDR1 is SGDLS and CDR2 YYNGEE. V was shortened by 0 bases and J by 5 bases, with 9 bases between the two germline ends. CDR3 residues: CASSVVNSDNEQFF. CDR3 sequence (DNA): TGTGCCAGCAGCGTAGTGAATAGCGACAATGAGCAGTTCTTC.

CDR3 DNA: TGTGCCAGCCTCATTAGGCTGGGGAACACTGAAGCTTTCTTT. Translating gives CASLIRLGNTEAFF. The rearrangement uses TRBV6-5 and TRBJ1-1; D is unclear. V was clipped by 8 bases and J by 1 base, with 14 bases between them. This CDR3 is 14 amino acids long. CDR1 is MNHEY, CDR2 SVGAGI, per germline.